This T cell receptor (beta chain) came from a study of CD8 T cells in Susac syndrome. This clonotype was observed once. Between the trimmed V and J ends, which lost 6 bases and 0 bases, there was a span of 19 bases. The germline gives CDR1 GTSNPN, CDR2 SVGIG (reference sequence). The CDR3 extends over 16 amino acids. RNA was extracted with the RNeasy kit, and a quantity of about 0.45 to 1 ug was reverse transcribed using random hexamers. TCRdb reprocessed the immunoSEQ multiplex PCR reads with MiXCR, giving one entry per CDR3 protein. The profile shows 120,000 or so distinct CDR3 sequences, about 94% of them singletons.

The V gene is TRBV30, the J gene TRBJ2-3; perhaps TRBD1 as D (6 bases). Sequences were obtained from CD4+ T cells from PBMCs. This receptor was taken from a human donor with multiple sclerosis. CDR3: CACRRRRTASTDTQYF. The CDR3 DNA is TGTGCCTGCCGTCGCCGGAGGACAGCTAGCACAGATACGCAGTATTTT.